The T cell receptor (beta chain) described here comes from a study of shared clonotypes between healthy human individuals. The genomic DNA of each subset was split evenly across several immunoSEQ plates. Profiled with immunoSEQ multiplex PCR; TCRdb holds only in-frame clones, not every one. The table shows 980,000 or so clones, with approximately 80% occurring only once. With respect to this clone: Its antigen is not identified.

Broader study findings: Larger richness was generally estimated for naive than memory subsets.

The CDR3 has 13 residues. Trimming removed 5 bases from V and 4 bases from J, with 9 bases in between. CDR1 is SNHLY and CDR2 is FYNNEI in the germline V gene. Sequenced material: memory CD4+ T cells sorted from blood. The subset denotes: CD45RA-negative fraction. The clonotype was recovered from a man between 18 and 29 years old in good health. The chain uses TRBV2 and TRBJ1-3; D is undetermined. The CDR3 sequence is CASSNGRGNTIYF. As DNA, the CDR3 is TGTGCCAGCAGTAATGGACGGGGAAACACCATATATTTT.